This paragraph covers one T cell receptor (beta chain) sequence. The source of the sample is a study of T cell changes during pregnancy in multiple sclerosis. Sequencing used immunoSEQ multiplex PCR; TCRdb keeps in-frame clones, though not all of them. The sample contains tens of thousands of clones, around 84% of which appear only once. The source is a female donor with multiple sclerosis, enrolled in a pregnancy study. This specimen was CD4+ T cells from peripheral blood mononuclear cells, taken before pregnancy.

CDR3 sequence: CASSGEAGPNSPLHF. The CDR3 nucleotides read TGTGCCAGCAGCGGGGAGGCAGGTCCAAATTCACCCCTCCACTTT. This chain uses TRBV9 with TRBJ1-6; D is uncertain. Germline assignment: CDR1 SGDLS and CDR2 YYNGEE. The CDR3 sequence is 15 residues long. V shed 3 bases and J shed 7 bases, with 14 bases lying between them.